This T cell receptor beta chain was sequenced during a study of beta chain features in type 1 diabetes. Whole-study context: Investigators examined nearly 110,000,000 sorted cells across all samples.

Germline V gene data show CDR1 as SGHTA and CDR2 as FQGNSA. V was cut by 2 bases and J by 7 bases, with 11 bases left in between. The length of the CDR3 is 13 residues. General study results and limits: VDJ junctions in type 1 diabetes patients carried more deletions and fewer insertions.

TCRB transcripts that were expressed got sequenced, as all of the isolated RNA had been reverse transcribed. Sequencing of naive, central memory and regulatory T cell samples gave an average of about 3.57 million reads. Libraries were prepared by immunoSEQ multiplex PCR; TCRdb keeps only in-frame clonotypes and omits some of them. Here the sample spans 500,000 to 700,000 clones, roughly a sixth being singletons. Donors contributed one heparinised blood draw apiece, averaging about 110 mL. Notes on this clone: Its antigen is still unknown.

The clonotype comes from a man younger than 35 in good health. This chain joins TRBV7-2 and TRBJ1-1; D gene uncertain. The material sequenced was naive CD4+ T cells from blood. The CDR3 here is CASSLLGAFEAFF. As DNA, the CDR3 is TGTGCCAGCAGCTTATTGGGAGCTTTTGAAGCTTTCTTT.